This T cell receptor beta chain was identified during a study of T-cell memory formation after mild COVID-19. Study information: TCR clusters were mostly confined to one donor each.

About this clonotype: Its specificity is not known.

General observations from the study: Contracting CD4+ clones lay largely in CM and EM, with CD8+ ones residing in EMRA. Contracting clones, day 15 to 85, had balanced CD4/CD8, and later expanders favored CD4+. Still unconfirmed is whether the second-wave clones peaking on day 37 recognized SARS-CoV-2.

Germline values: CDR1 SEHNR, CDR2 FQNEAQ (reference sequence). This CDR3 is built from 15 residues. V lost 5 bases, J lost 4 bases, and 6 bases stayed unmatched. TCRdb passed the 5' RACE reads through MiXCR, listing each CDR3 protein once. The sample consists of 300,000 to 350,000 distinct CDR3 sequences, about 13% of them appearing once. This clonotype was obtained from a man between 18 and 35 years old who had mild COVID-19 (a few samples of this study predate the infection). Cell type and time point are not known. Source material: PBMCs or a T cell subset sorted from them (not recorded which). The J gene is TRBJ1-3, the V gene TRBV7-9, with TRBD1 matching 9 bases. CDR3 bases: TGTGCCAGCAGCGACAGGGGGTTCGCGGGAAACACCATATATTTT. As protein: CASSDRGFAGNTIYF.